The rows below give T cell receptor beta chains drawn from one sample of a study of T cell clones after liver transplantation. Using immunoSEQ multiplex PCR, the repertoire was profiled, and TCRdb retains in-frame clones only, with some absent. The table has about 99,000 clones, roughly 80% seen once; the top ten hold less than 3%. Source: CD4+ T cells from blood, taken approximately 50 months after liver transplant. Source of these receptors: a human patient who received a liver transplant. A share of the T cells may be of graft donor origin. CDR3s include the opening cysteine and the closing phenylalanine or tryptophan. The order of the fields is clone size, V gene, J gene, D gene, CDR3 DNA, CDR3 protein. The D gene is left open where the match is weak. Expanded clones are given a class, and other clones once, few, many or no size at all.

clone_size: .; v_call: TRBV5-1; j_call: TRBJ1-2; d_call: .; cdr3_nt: TGCGCCAGCAGCTTGGTTGGAGGGGATGGCTACACCTTC; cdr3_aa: CASSLVGGDGYTF
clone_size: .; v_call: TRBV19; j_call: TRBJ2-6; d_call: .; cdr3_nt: TGTGCCAGTACGGTGGCAGGGGTGAGGTGGGGGGCCAACGTCCTGACTTTC; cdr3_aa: CASTVAGVRWGANVLTF
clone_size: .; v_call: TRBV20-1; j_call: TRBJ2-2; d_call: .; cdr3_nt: TGCAGTGTCACAGTGGGGGTTCTAAAATTTTTT; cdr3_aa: CSVTVGVLKFF
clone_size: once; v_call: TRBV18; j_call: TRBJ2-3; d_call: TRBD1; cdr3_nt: TGTGCCAGCTCACCGCCGGGACAGGGGGCCTCAGATACGCAGTATTTT; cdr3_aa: CASSPPGQGASDTQYF
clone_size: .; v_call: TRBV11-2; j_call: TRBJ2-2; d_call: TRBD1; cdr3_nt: TGTGCCAGCAGCCCCAGGGGACAGGCTAAAAGGGGGCTGTTTTTT; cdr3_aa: CASSPRGQAKRGLFF
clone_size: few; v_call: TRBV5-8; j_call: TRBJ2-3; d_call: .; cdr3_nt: TGTGCCAGCAGCTTGCCCGGGGGCGCGACAGATACGCAGTATTTT; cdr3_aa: CASSLPGGATDTQYF
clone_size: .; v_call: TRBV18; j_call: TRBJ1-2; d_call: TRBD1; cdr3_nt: TGTGCCAGCTCACTCGGACAGGAACCTGGATATGGCTACACCTTC; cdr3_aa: CASSLGQEPGYGYTF
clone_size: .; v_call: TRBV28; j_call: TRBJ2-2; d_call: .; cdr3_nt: TGTGCCAGCAGTCGCCACCCTAACACCGGGGAGCTGTTTTTT; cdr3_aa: CASSRHPNTGELFF
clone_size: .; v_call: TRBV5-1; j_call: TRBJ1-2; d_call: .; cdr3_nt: TGCGCCAGCAGCTTGGGAGGGGTGGAAGGCTACACCTTC; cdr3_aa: CASSLGGVEGYTF
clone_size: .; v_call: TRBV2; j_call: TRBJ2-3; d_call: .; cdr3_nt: TGTGCCAGCAGTGGACCCAGGCCTGGACGGAGAGGCGGAGATCGCACAGATACGCAGTATTTT; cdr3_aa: CASSGPRPGRRGGDRTDTQYF
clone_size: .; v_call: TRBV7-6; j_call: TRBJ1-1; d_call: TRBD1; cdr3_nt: TGTGCCAGCAGCTCCAGGGGGAGGGATACTGAAGCTTTCTTT; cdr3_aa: CASSSRGRDTEAFF
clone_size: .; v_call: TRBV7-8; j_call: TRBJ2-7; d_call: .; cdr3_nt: TGTGCCAGCAGTCCACGTGGACAAGCGCTGAACGAGCAGTACTTC; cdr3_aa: CASSPRGQALNEQYF
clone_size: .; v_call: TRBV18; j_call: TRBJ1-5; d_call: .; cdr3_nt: TGTGCCAGCTCACCACCGCTACAGGGCCCTCAGCCCCAGCATTTT; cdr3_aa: CASSPPLQGPQPQHF
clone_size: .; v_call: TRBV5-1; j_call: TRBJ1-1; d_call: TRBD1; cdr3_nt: TGCGCCAGCAGCTTTATCCAGGGGGGAACTGAAGCTTTCTTT; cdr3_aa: CASSFIQGGTEAFF
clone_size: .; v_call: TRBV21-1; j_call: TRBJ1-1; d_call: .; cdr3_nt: TGTGCCATCTTCTTGGGACCGGTGTTCATGAACACTGAAGCTTTCTTT; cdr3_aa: CAIFLGPVFMNTEAFF
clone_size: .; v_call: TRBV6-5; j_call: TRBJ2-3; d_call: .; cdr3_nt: TGTGCCAGCAGTTCCTTACTCTGGGACATTGGATTGCAGTATTTT; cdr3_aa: CASSSLLWDIGLQYF
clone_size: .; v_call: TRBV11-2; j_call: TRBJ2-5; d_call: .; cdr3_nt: TGTGCCAGCAGCTCAATACCCGGTCGGGTCCAAGAGACCCAGTACTTC; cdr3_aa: CASSSIPGRVQETQYF
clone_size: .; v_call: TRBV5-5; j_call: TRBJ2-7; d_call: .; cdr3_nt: TGTGCCAGCAGCTTGACAGGGAAGATGCAGTACTTC; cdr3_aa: CASSLTGKMQYF
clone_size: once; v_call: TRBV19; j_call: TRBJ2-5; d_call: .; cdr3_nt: TGTGCCAGTAGTCTGGGGCGTCAAGAGACCCAGTACTTC; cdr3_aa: CASSLGRQETQYF
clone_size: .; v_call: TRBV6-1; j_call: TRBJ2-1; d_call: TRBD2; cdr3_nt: TGTGCCAGCTCAGGGGGACTAGCGGGATCCAATGAGCAGTTCTTC; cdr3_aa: CASSGGLAGSNEQFF
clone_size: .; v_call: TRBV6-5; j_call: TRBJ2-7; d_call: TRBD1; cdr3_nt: TGTGCCAGCAGTTCCGACAGGGGGCAGCAGTACTTC; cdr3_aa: CASSSDRGQQYF
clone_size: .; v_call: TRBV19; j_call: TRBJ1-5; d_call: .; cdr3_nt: TGTGCCAGTAACCCGGGAGGGTCTGGGCAGCCCCAGCATTTT; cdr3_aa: CASNPGGSGQPQHF
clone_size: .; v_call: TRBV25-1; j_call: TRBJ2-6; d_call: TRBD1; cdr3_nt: TGTGCCAGCGGCCGGGACAGGGGGGCTGGGGCCAACGTCCTGACTTTC; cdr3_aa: CASGRDRGAGANVLTF
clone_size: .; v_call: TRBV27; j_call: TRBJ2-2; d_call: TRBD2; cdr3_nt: TGTGCCAGCAGTTTGGGAGGGTTTCCAGTGACCGGGGAGCTGTTTTTT; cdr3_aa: CASSLGGFPVTGELFF
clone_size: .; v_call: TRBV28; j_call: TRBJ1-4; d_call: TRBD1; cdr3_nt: TGTGCCAGCAGTTCTCGACAGGGGGGAAATGAAAAACTGTTTTTT; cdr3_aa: CASSSRQGGNEKLFF
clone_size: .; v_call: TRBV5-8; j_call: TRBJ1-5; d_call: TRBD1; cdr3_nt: TGTGCCAGCAGCTCACCACGACAGGGGGGAAACAATCAGCCCCAGCATTTT; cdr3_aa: CASSSPRQGGNNQPQHF
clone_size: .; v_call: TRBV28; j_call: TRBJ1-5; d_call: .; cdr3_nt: TGTGCCAGCAGTTTATTCGCCAGCCATAGCAATCAGCCCCAGCATTTT; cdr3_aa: CASSLFASHSNQPQHF
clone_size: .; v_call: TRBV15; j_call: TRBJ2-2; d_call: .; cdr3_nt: TGTGCCACCAGCAGAGATCAATCGGGGGACACCGGGGAGCTGTTTTTT; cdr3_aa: CATSRDQSGDTGELFF
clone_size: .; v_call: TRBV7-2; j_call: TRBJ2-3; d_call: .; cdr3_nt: TGTGCCAGCAGCTTGGCGGGGCCAGATACGCAGTATTTT; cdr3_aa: CASSLAGPDTQYF
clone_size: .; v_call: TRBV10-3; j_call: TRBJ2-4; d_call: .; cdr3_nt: TGTGCCCACTCCGCAGGCGGGGAGGCCAAAAACATTCAGTACTTC; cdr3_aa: CAHSAGGEAKNIQYF
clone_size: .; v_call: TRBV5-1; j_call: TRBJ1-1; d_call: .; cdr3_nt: TGCGCCAGCAGCTTGAGGGGAATCACTGAAGCTTTCTTT; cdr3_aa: CASSLRGITEAFF